Shown below are 16 T cell receptor beta chains from a single sample sequenced in a study of CD4 T cells in relation to SARS-CoV-2 and coronaviruses. No antigens are known for them. This table comes from immunoSEQ multiplex PCR, and its TCRdb copy is limited to in-frame clones, with some not included. This table holds tens of thousands of clones, roughly 80% found once. The sequencing sample was made of naive CD4+ T cells from PBMCs, cultured in vitro. Sample subset: naive CD4+ T cells isolated by negative enrichment. Receptor source: an adult with COVID-19.

The gene calls are TRBV27 and TRBJ1-5; 9 nucleotides align to TRBD1. From germline, CDR1 is MNHEY and CDR2 SMNVEV (reference sequence). The CDR3 contains 15 residues. V shed 5 bases and J 4 bases; nucleotides not matched to a gene: 6. Here the CDR3 DNA reads TGTGCCAGCAGTCCGCGGACAGGGGCAAATCAGCCCCAGCATTTT. This encodes CASSPRTGANQPQHF.

This clone occurred once. The chain has TRBV28 and TRBJ2-3; 14 bases agree with TRBD2. Looked up from germline, CDR1 is MDHEN and CDR2 is SYDVKM. This CDR3 has 23 amino acids. Trimming took 5 bases from V and 0 from J; bases not matched to a gene: 22. The CDR3 nucleotides read TGTGCCAGCAGTCTCCGCCCGGGGAGAACCGGGACTAGCGGGAGTGGAAGCACAGATACGCAGTATTTT. Translated, it gives CASSLRPGRTGTSGSGSTDTQYF.

The chain recombines TRBV7-9 with TRBJ2-2; tentatively, D is TRBD2 (6 bases). Trimming pared 1 base from V and 7 bases from J, leaving 16 bases between. The CDR3 is 16 amino acids. CDR1 is SEHNR and CDR2 is FQNEAQ in the germline V gene (reference sequence). Written as DNA, the CDR3 is TGTGCCAGCAGCTTAGTTCGAATACTAGCTGGCGGGGAGCTGTTTTTT. Amino acid sequence: CASSLVRILAGGELFF.

The rearrangement uses TRBV15 and TRBJ1-1, with a weak D call TRBD1 (6 bases). The CDR3 length is 17 residues. Trimming pared 0 bases from V and 8 bases from J, leaving 22 bases between. CDR1 and CDR2 from the germline V gene are LNHNV and YYDKDF (reference sequence). CDR3 sequence reads: CATSRDPPRDTTTEAFF. CDR3 bases: TGTGCCACCAGCAGAGATCCACCCAGGGACACAACGACAGAAGCTTTCTTT.

The chain combines TRBV5-6 with TRBJ1-6; no clear D gene. CDR1 and CDR2 (germline): SGHDT, YYEEEE. CDR3 length equals 17 residues. The V end was cut by 4 bases, the J end by 7 bases, with 21 bases between. CDR3 sequence reads: CASSKGRLGSFNSPLHF. The CDR3 DNA reads as TGTGCCAGCAGCAAAGGTCGGCTGGGGAGTTTCAATTCACCCCTCCACTTT.

This chain connects TRBV7-7 to TRBJ2-7; 8 bases line up with TRBD1. The CDR3 spans 15 residues. Trimming cost V 2 bases and J 3 bases; bases outside gene matches: 6. Germline assignment: CDR1 SSHAT and CDR2 FNYEAQ (reference sequence). CDR3 loop: CASSLRQGAVYEQYF. The CDR3 coding sequence is TGTGCCAGCAGCTTACGGCAGGGGGCCGTCTACGAGCAGTACTTC.

The chain recombines TRBV5-1 with TRBJ2-3, with a possible D match to TRBD1 (6 bases). The germline V gene has CDR1 SGHRS and CDR2 YFSETQ. V gave up 4 bases and J gave up 4 bases, with 13 bases separating them. There are 14 residues in the CDR3. This chain's CDR3 is CASSLGGTADTQYF. Here the CDR3 DNA reads TGCGCCAGCAGCCTTGGGGGCACGGCAGATACGCAGTATTTT.

The CDR3 region has the DNA TGTGCCACTGCACCCGGGACTAGCTCCTACAATGAGCAGTTCTTC. Translation: CATAPGTSSYNEQFF. The rearrangement uses TRBV6-5 and TRBJ2-1; 8 bases match TRBD2. After removal of 10 bases from V and 0 bases from J, the junction contained 8 bases not matched to a gene. This CDR3 has 15 amino acids. Germline V gene lookup returns CDR1 MNHEY and CDR2 SVGAGI.

This chain links TRBV28 with TRBJ1-1, with D maybe TRBD1 (5 bases). The CDR3 spans 14 residues. V lost 6 bases and J lost 0, with 11 bases in between. Germline loops: CDR1 MDHEN, CDR2 SYDVKM. For the CDR3, the DNA is TGTGCCAGCAGCACCCAGACAGTGAACACTGAAGCTTTCTTT. Translation: CASSTQTVNTEAFF.

This clone has a handful of counts. The rearrangement links TRBV5-4 to TRBJ2-3, with TRBD2 as a possible D gene (6 bases). V was trimmed by 6 bases and J by 4 bases, leaving 15 bases between them. CDR1 is SGHNT, CDR2 YYREEE, per germline (reference sequence). This CDR3 spans 14 amino acids. The CDR3 reads CASKVGRSSDTQYF. CDR3 DNA: TGTGCCAGCAAAGTCGGGAGAAGTTCAGATACGCAGTATTTT.

This clone was observed a few times. The J gene is TRBJ1-5, the V gene TRBV4-2, with no clear D. The CDR3 contains 13 residues. V was clipped by 0 bases and J by 7 bases, with 7 bases between them. In germline, CDR1 is LGHNA, CDR2 YNFKEQ. The CDR3 bases are TGTGCCAGCAGCCAAGATCTAGACCAGCCCCAGCATTTT. This gives the protein CASSQDLDQPQHF.

This clone occurred once. The chain couples TRBV30 to TRBJ2-5; no firm D call. The CDR3 sequence is 12 residues long. Germline V gene lookup returns CDR1 GTSNPN and CDR2 SVGIG (reference sequence). The ends were cut back, 0 bases at V and 5 bases at J, with 7 bases in the middle. This CDR3 reads CAWSVRRETQYF. CDR3 nucleotides: TGTGCCTGGAGTGTACGAAGGGAGACCCAGTACTTC.

The DNA for the CDR3 is TGTGCCAGCAGTCGCCATAGCGGCCGGGAGGCGTACAATGAGCAGTTCTTC. Translation: CASSRHSGREAYNEQFF. This sequence joins TRBV28 and TRBJ2-1; 7 bases are shared with TRBD2. This CDR3 comprises 17 residues. Germline loops: CDR1 MDHEN, CDR2 SYDVKM. V shed 5 bases, J shed 4 bases, and the junction held 14 bases outside the gene matches. The variable domain in full, completed from reference TRBV28 and TRBJ2-1, reads DVKVTQSSRYLVKRTGEKVFLECVQDMDHENMFWYRQDPGLGLRLIYFSYDVKMKEKGDIPEGYSVSREKKERFSLILESASTNQTSMYLCASSRHSGREAYNEQFFGPGTRLTVL.

The CDR3 here is CASSALGGRGYGYTF. In DNA form, the CDR3 reads TGTGCCAGCAGCGCCTTGGGGGGGCGCGGTTATGGCTACACCTTC. The chain recombines TRBV11-2 with TRBJ1-2, with D tentatively TRBD1 (6 bases). The germline CDR1 and CDR2 sequences are SGHAT and FQNNGV. This CDR3 contains 15 residues. The ends were cut back, 5 bases at V and 5 bases at J, with 18 bases in the middle.

This sequence joins TRBV5-1 and TRBJ2-1; D ambiguous. This CDR3 is built from 14 residues. The V end lost 3 bases, the J end lost 2 bases, and 9 bases lay between the germline ends. Germline loops: CDR1 SGHRS, CDR2 YFSETQ. The CDR3 nucleotides read TGCGCCAGCAGCTCACAGTCTCCCTACAATGAGCAGTTCTTC. Protein product: CASSSQSPYNEQFF.

The V call is TRBV28, the J call TRBJ1-4; the match to TRBD1 covers 7 bases. Germline V gene data show CDR1 as MDHEN and CDR2 as SYDVKM. J gave up 0 bases and V 7 bases, and 2 bases lay outside the gene matches. The CDR3 totals 14 residues. DNA of the CDR3: TGTGCCAGCACCACAGGGGCAACTAATGAAAAACTGTTTTTT. Its protein product is CASTTGATNEKLFF. Combining the CDR3 with reference TRBV28 and TRBJ1-4 gives the whole variable domain DVKVTQSSRYLVKRTGEKVFLECVQDMDHENMFWYRQDPGLGLRLIYFSYDVKMKEKGDIPEGYSVSREKKERFSLILESASTNQTSMYLCASTTGATNEKLFFGSGTQLSVL.